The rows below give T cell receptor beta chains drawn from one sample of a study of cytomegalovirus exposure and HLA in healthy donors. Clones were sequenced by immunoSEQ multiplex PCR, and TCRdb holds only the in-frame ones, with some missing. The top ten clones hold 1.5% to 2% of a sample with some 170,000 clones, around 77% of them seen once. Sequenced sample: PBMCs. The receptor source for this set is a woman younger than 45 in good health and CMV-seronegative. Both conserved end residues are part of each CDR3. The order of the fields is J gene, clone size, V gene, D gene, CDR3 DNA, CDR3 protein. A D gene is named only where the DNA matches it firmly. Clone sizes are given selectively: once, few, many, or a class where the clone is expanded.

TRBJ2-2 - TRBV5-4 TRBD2 TGTGCCAGCAGCTTAAGCGGGGGGGCGGGGACCGGGGAGCTGTTTTTT CASSLSGGAGTGELFF
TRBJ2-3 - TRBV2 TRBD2 TGTGCCAGCAGTGCCTCCGGGACTAGCGGGAGGGCCCGGGGGACGCAGTATTTT CASSASGTSGRARGTQYF
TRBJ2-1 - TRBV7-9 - TGTTCCAGCTATGGGCGGAGGAATGAGCAGTTCTTC CSSYGRRNEQFF
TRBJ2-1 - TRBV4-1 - TGCGCCAGCAGCCTGATAGCGGTGTCCTACAATGAGCAGTTCTTC CASSLIAVSYNEQFF
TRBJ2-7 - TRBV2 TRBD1 TGTGCCAGCAGTTTCAGGGACAGCCCGAATCCCACGAGCTCCTACGAGCAGTACTTC CASSFRDSPNPTSSYEQYF
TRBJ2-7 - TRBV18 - TGTGCCAGCTCATCGGACAGAAGAGAGCAGTACTTC CASSSDRREQYF
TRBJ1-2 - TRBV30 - TGTGCCTGGAGTCTGGAACTTAGGGGAGGGAATGGCTACACCTTC CAWSLELRGGNGYTF
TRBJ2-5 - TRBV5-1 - TGCGCCAGCAGTCCGGAGACGGACCAAGAGACCCAGTACTTC CASSPETDQETQYF
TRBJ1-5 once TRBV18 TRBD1 TGTGCCAGCTCACCAACAGGGGGTGACAATCAGCCCCAGCATTTT CASSPTGGDNQPQHF
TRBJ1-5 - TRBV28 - TGTGCCAGCAGTCCCAGCAGGGTTCAGCCCCAGCATTTT CASSPSRVQPQHF
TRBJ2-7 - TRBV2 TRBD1 TGTGCCAGCAGTTTGGGACAGGGTGCCTCCTACGAGCAGTACTTC CASSLGQGASYEQYF
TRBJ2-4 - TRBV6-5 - TGTGCCAGCAGTCCGGGTCAGGGGATTCAGTACTTC CASSPGQGIQYF
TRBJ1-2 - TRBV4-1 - TGCGCCAGCAGCCGCGTACAGGGCCTATCTTGGGGCTACACCTTC CASSRVQGLSWGYTF
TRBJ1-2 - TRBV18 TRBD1 TGTGCCAGCTCACCAATTCTAGGGGGCGATATGGGCTACACCTTC CASSPILGGDMGYTF
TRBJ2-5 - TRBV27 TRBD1 TGTGCCAGCAGTTTAAAGGGGACAGGGGGGCAAGAGACCCAGTACTTC CASSLKGTGGQETQYF
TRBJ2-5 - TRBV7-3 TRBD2 TGTGCCAGCAGCAGAGCGGGAGGGGGGCAAGAGACCCAGTACTTC CASSRAGGGQETQYF
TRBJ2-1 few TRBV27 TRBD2 TGTGCCAGCAGTTTTACGGCGGGAGGGCCCTATGAGCAGTTCTTC CASSFTAGGPYEQFF
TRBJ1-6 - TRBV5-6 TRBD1 TGTGCCAGCAGCCCTTACGGACAGGGGGCGCAAAGTTGGAATTCACCCCTCCACTTT CASSPYGQGAQSWNSPLHF
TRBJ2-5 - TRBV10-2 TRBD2 TGCGCCAGCAGTGAAGCGGGAGGACGAGAGACCCAGTACTTC CASSEAGGRETQYF
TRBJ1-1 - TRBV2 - TGTGCCAGCAGTGCGGCCTTGGGGGGCACTGAAGCTTTCTTT CASSAALGGTEAFF
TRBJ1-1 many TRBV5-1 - TGCGCCAGCAGCTTTGCGGGGGTCACTGAAGCTTTCTTT CASSFAGVTEAFF
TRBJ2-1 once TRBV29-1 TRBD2 TGCAGCACACTAGCGGGGGGGCGTTCCTACAATGAGCAGTTCTTC CSTLAGGRSYNEQFF
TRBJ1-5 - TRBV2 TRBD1 TGTGCCAGCAGTAGCGACAGGGGGCGGCCCCAGCATTTT CASSSDRGRPQHF
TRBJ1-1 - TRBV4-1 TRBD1 TGCGCCAGCAGCCAAGATTGGCAGGGGGGAGACACTGAAGCTTTCTTT CASSQDWQGGDTEAFF
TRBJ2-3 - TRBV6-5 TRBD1 TGTGCCAGCAGTCTTGACAGGGGCACAGATACGCAGTATTTT CASSLDRGTDTQYF
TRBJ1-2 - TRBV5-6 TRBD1 TGTGCCAGCAGCTCCGGACAGGGGGTTTATGGCTACACCTTC CASSSGQGVYGYTF
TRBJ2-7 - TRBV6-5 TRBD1 TGTGCCAGCAGGGGGATCGGACAGGTCGCCTACGAGCAGTACTTC CASRGIGQVAYEQYF
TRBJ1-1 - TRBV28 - TGTGCCAGCAGTTGGGCAGGGCGAACTGAAGCTTTCTTT CASSWAGRTEAFF
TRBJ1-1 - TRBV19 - TGTGCCAGTACCCAACAGGGTACTCCGAACACTGAAGCTTTCTTT CASTQQGTPNTEAFF
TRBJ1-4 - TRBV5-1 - TGCGCCAGCAGCTTGGGAGGAGCAACTAATGAAAAACTGTTTTTT CASSLGGATNEKLFF
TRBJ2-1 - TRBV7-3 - TGTGCCAGCAGCTTAAAAGGGCGGGGGCCTGAGCAGTTCTTC CASSLKGRGPEQFF
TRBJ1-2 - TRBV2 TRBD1 TGTGCCAGCAGTGAAGGACAGGGCGTCGTACGGGGTGGCTACACCTTC CASSEGQGVVRGGYTF
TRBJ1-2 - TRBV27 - TGTGCCAGCAGTCTTGACAGAAACTATGGCTACACCTTC CASSLDRNYGYTF
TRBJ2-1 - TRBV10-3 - TGTGCCATCAGCCTACAACGCCCCGACAGAATTCGATACAATGAGCAGTTCTTC CAISLQRPDRIRYNEQFF
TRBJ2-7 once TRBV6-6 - TGTGCCAGCAGTTACGATCCGGAGTACGAGCAGTACTTC CASSYDPEYEQYF
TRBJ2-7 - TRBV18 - TGTGCCAGCTCAGAGAGCGTGACTACCTACGAGCAGTACTTC CASSESVTTYEQYF
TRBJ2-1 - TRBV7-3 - TGTGCCAGCAGCCCCTATTCTAACACAGGCCCGGTCAATGAGCAGTTCTTC CASSPYSNTGPVNEQFF
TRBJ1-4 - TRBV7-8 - TGTGCCAGCAGCTTATGGCTAACTAATGAAAAACTGTTTTTT CASSLWLTNEKLFF
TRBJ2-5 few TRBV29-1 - TGCAGCGTTGGACCCTCTAGGAGGGGTGAAGAGACCCAGTACTTC CSVGPSRRGEETQYF
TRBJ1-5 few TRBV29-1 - TGCAGCGTTGAAGATAGGGGTCAGCCCCAGCATTTT CSVEDRGQPQHF
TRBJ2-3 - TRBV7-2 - TGTGCCAGCAGCTTACCGGCGGCTAGCACAGATACGCAGTATTTT CASSLPAASTDTQYF
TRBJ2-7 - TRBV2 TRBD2 TGTGCCAGCAGTAGGGAGGGCAGAAACGAGCAGTACTTC CASSREGRNEQYF
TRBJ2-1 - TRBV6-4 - TGTGCCAGCAGTGACTCCGGGAATGAGCAGTTCTTC CASSDSGNEQFF
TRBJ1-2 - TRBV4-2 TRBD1 TGTGCCAGCAGCCGGGACAGGGACCTTTATGGCTACACCTTC CASSRDRDLYGYTF
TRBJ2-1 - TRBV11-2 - TGTGCCAGCAGCTTAGATCTTGGAGATCCCTACAATGAGCAGTTCTTC CASSLDLGDPYNEQFF
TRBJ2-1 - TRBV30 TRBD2 TGTGCCTGGACTAGCGGGAGGGAGAATGAGCAGTTCTTC CAWTSGRENEQFF
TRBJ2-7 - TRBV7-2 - TGTGCCAGCAGCTCCGTCTGGGGGCACGAGCAGTACTTC CASSSVWGHEQYF
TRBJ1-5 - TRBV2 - TGTGCCAGCAGTGACCCCCGGACAGTGAATCAGCCCCAGCATTTT CASSDPRTVNQPQHF